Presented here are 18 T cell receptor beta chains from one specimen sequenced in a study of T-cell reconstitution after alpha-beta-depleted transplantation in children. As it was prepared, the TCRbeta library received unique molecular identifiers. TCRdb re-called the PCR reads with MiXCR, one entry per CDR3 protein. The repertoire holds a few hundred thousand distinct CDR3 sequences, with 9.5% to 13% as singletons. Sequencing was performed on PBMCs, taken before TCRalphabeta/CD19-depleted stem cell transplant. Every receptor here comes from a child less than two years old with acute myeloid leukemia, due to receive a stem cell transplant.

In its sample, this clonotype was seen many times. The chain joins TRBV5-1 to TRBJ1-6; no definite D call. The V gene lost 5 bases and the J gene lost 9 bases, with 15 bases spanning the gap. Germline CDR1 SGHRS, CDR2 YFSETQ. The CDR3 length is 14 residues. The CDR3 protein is CASRYSPPSSPLHF. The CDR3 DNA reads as TGCGCCAGCAGATACTCCCCTCCTTCTTCACCCCTCCACTTT.

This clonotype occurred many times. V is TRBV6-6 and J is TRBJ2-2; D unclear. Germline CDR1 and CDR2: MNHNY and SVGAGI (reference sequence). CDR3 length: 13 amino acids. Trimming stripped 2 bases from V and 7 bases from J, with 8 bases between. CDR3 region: CASSYRVDGELFF. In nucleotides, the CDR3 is TGTGCCAGCAGTTACAGGGTGGACGGGGAGCTGTTTTTT.

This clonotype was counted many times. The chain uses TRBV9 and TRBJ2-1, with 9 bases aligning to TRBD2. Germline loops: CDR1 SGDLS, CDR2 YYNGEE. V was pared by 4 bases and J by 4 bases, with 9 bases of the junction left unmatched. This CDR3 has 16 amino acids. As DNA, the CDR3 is TGTGCCAGCAGCTCTAACGCGGGAGGGCGATACAATGAGCAGTTCTTC. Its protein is CASSSNAGGRYNEQFF.

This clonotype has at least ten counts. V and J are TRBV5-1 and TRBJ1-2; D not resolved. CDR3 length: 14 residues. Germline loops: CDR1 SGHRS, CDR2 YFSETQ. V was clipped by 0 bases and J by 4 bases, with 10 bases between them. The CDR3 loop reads CASSLERVAYGYTF. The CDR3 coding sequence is TGCGCCAGCAGCTTGGAAAGGGTGGCCTATGGCTACACCTTC.

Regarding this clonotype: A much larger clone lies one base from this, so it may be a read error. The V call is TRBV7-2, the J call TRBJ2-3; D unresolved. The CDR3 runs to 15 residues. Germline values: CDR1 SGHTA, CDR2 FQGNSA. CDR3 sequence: CASSTRLVHTDTQCF. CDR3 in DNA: TGTGCCAGCAGCACGAGACTGGTGCACACAGATACGCAGTGTTTT.

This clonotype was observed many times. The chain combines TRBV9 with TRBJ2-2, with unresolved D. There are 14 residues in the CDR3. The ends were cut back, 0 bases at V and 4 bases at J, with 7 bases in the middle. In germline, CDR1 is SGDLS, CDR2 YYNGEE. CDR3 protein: CASSVVPGTGELFF. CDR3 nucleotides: TGTGCCAGCAGCGTAGTGCCGGGCACCGGGGAGCTGTTTTTT.

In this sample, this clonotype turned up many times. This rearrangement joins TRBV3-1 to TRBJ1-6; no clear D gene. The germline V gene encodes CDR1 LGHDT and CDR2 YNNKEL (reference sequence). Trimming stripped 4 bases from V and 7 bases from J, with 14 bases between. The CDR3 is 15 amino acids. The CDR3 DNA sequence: TGTGCCAGCAGCCCGACCGACGGTTACAATTCACCCCTCCACTTT. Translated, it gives CASSPTDGYNSPLHF.

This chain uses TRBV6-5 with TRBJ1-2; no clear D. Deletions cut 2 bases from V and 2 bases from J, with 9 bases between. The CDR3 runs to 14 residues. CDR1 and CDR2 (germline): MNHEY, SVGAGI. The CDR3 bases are TGTGCCAGCAGTTACGCGGGCGCCAACTATGGCTACACCTTC. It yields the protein CASSYAGANYGYTF.

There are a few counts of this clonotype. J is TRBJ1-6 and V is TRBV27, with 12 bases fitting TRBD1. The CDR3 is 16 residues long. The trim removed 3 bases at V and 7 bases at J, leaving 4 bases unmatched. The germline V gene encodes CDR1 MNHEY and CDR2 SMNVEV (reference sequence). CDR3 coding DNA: TGTGCCAGCAGTTTTAAGGGGACAGGGGGCAATTCACCCCTCCACTTT. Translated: CASSFKGTGGNSPLHF.

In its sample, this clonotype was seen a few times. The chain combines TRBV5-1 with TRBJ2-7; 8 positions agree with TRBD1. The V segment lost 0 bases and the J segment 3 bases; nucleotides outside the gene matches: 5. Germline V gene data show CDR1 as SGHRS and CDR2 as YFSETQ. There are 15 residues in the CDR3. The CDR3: CASSLVRTGSYEQYF. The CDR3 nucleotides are TGCGCCAGCAGCTTGGTCCGGACAGGGAGCTACGAGCAGTACTTC.

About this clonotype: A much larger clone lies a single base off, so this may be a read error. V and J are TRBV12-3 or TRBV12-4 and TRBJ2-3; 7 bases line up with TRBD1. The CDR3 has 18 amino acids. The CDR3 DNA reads TGTACCTTCACCGCGGACAGGATGTCCACTTCCTTCACAGATACGCAGTATTTT. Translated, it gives CTFTADRMSTSFTDTQYF.

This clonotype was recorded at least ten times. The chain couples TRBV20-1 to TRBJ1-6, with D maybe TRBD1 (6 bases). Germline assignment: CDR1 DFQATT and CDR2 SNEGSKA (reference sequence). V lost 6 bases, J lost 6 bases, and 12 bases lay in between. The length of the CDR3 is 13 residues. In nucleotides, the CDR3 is TGCAGTGCCCCGCGGGGGCGTAATTCACCCCTCCACTTT. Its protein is CSAPRGRNSPLHF.

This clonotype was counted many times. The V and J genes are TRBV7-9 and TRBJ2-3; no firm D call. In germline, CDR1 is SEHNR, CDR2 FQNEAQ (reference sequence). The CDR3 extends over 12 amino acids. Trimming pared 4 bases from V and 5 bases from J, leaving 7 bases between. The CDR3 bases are TGTGCCAGCAGCTGGTCAATAGATACGCAGTATTTT. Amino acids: CASSWSIDTQYF.

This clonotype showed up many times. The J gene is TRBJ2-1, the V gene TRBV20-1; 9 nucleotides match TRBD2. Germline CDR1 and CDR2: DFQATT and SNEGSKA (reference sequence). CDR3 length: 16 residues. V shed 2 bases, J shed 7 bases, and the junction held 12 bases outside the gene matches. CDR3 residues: CSARLSAGGPSNEQFF. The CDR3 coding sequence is TGCAGTGCTAGATTAAGCGCGGGAGGGCCGAGTAATGAGCAGTTCTTC.

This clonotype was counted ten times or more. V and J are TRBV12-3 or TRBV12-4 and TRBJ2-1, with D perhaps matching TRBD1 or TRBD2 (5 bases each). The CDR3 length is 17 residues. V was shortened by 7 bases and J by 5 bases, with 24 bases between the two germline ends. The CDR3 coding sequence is TGTGCCAGCACCCCCCTTAGGGGACGGGGACCGAACAATGAGCAGTTCTTC. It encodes CASTPLRGRGPNNEQFF.

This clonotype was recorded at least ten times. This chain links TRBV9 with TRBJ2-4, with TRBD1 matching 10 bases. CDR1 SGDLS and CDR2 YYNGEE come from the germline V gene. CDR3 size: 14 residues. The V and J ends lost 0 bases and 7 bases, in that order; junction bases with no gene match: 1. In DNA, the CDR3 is TGTGCCAGCAGCGTAGGACAGGGGGCCAACATTCAGTACTTC. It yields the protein CASSVGQGANIQYF.

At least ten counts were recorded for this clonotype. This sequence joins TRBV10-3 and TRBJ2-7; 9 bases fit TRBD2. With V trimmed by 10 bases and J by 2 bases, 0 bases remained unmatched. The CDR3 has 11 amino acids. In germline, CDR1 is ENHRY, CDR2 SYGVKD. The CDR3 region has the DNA TGTGCCACTAGCGGGGCCTACGAGCAGTACTTC. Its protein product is CATSGAYEQYF.

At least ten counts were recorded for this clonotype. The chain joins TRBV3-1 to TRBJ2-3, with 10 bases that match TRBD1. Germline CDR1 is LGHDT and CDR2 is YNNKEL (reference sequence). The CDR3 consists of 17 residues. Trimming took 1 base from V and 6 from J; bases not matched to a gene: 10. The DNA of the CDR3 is TGTGCCAGCAGCCAAGGATTTCCGGGACAGGGGCCTGATACGCAGTATTTT. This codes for CASSQGFPGQGPDTQYF.